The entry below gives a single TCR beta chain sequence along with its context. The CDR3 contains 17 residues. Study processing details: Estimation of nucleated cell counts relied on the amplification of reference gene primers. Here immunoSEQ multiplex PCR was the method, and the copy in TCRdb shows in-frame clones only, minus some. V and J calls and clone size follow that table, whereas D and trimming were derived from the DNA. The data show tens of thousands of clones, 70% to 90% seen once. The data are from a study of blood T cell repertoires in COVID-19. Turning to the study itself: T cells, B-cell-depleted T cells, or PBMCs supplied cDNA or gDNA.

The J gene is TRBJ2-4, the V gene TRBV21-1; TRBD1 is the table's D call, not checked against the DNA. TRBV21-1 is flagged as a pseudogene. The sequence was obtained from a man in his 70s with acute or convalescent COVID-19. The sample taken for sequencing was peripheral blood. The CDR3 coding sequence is TGTGCCAGCAGCAAAGAAAGGACAGGGGGGCACAAAAACATTCAGTACTTC. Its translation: CASSKERTGGHKNIQYF.